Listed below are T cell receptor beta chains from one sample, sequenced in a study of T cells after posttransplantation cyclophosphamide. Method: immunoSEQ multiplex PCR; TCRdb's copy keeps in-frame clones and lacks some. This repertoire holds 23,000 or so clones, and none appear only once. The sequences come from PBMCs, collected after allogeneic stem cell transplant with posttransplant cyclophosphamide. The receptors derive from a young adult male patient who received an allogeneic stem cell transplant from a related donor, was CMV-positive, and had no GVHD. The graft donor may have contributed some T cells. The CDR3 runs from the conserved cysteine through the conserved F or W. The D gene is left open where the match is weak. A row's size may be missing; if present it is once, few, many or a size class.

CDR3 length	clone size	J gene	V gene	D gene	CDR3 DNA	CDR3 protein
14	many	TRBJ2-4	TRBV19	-	TGTGCCAGTAGTGTACAGGGCGGCAAAAACATTCAGTACTTC	CASSVQGGKNIQYF
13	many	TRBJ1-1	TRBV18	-	TGTGCCAGCTCACCGCAGAAGAACACTGAAGCTTTCTTT	CASSPQKNTEAFF
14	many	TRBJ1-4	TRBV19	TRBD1	TGTGCCAGTAGTGGGCGGACAGGGGGTGAAAAACTGTTTTTT	CASSGRTGGEKLFF
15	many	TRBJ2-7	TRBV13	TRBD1	TGTGCCAGCAGCAGGTTCGGACAGGGGATATACGAGCAGTACTTC	CASSRFGQGIYEQYF
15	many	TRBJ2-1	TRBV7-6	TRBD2	TGTGCCAGCAGCTTAGCGGGAGGGCCGAACAATGAGCAGTTCTTC	CASSLAGGPNNEQFF
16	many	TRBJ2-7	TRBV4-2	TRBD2	TGTGCCAGCAGCGGTATCGGGGGGACTAACTCCTACGAGCAGTACTTC	CASSGIGGTNSYEQYF
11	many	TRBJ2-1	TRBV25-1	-	TGTGCCAGCAGCTGGGCTAATGAGCAGTTCTTC	CASSWANEQFF
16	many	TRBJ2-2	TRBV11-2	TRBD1	TGTGCCAGCAGCTTAGTTGGGACAGGGAACACCGGGGAGCTGTTTTTT	CASSLVGTGNTGELFF
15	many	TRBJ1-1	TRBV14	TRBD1	TGTGCCAGCAGCCAGAGGACAGGGTTTTATACTGAAGCTTTCTTT	CASSQRTGFYTEAFF
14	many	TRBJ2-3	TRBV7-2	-	TGTGCCAGCACGACCCGGCGGGGCACAGATACGCAGTATTTT	CASTTRRGTDTQYF
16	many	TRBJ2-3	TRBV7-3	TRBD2	TGTGCCAGCAGCTTAAGGACTAGCGGGGGGATGGATACGCAGTATTTT	CASSLRTSGGMDTQYF
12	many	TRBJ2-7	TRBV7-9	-	TGTGCCAGCAGCTTAGCGCCGGACGAGCAGTACTTC	CASSLAPDEQYF
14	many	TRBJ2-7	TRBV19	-	TGTGCCAGTAGTATTGATGACGGAGGCTACGAGCAGTACTTC	CASSIDDGGYEQYF
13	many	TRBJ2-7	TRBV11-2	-	TGTGCCAGCAAGGAGACGGTCTCCTACGAGCAGTACTTC	CASKETVSYEQYF
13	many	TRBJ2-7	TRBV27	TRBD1	TGTGCCAGCAGTCCGGACAGGGCTGGTGAGCAGTACTTC	CASSPDRAGEQYF
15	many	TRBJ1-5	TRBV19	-	TGTGCCAGTAGTATCCTCCAAGGGGTAGGTCAGCCCCAGCATTTT	CASSILQGVGQPQHF
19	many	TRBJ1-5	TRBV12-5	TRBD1	TGTGCTAGTGGCTTCCCGGACAGGGTACGGTCTGCGATCAATCAGCCCCAGCATTTT	CASGFPDRVRSAINQPQHF
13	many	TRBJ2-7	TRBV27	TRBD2	TGTGCCAGCAGCCTGGGCGGGGGGTCCGAGCAGTACTTC	CASSLGGGSEQYF
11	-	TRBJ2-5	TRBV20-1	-	TGCAGTGCCGTCACCCAGGAGACCCAGTACTTC	CSAVTQETQYF
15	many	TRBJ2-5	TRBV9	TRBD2	TGTGCCAGCAGTACTAGCGGGGGGGCATCGGAGACCCAGTACTTC	CASSTSGGASETQYF
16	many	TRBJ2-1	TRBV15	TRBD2	TGTGCCACCAGCAGAGGGGGGCTAGCGGGCAACAATGAGCAGTTCTTC	CATSRGGLAGNNEQFF
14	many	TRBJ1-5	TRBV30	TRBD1	TGTGCCTGGGACAGGGGGGGTAGCAATCAGCCCCAGCATTTT	CAWDRGGSNQPQHF
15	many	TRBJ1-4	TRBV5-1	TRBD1	TGCGCCAGCAGCGCCGGGACAGGGGTGTTCGAAAAACTGTTTTTT	CASSAGTGVFEKLFF
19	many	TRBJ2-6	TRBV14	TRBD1	TGTGCCAGCAGCCAATATTACTGGGACAGGGTTTCTGGGGCCAACGTCCTGACTTTC	CASSQYYWDRVSGANVLTF
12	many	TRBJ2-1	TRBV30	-	TGTGCCTGGGGGCAGGGTCGGGGGGAGCAGTTCTTC	CAWGQGRGEQFF
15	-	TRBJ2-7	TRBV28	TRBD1	TGTGCCAGCAGCCCGTCGGGACAGGGCCCCTACGAGCAGTACTTC	CASSPSGQGPYEQYF
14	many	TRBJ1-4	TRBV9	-	TGTGCCAGCAGCGTAGAACAGGGTAGAGGAAAACTGTTTTTT	CASSVEQGRGKLFF
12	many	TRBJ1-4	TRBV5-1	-	TGCGCCAGCAGCTCGTCAGGGGAAAAACTGTTTTTT	CASSSSGEKLFF
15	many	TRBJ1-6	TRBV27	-	TGTGCCAGCAGAAGACAGTCCCCCTATAATTCACCCCTCCACTTT	CASRRQSPYNSPLHF
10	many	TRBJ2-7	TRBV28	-	TGTGCCAGCAGTTTCGGGGAGCAGTACTTC	CASSFGEQYF
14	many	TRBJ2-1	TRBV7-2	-	TGTGCCAGCAGCTTAGCGGGAGGCCCCAATGAGCAGTTCTTC	CASSLAGGPNEQFF
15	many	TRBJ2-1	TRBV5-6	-	TGTGCCAGCAGCCCCGATCCGGGGTCCCACAATGAGCAGTTCTTC	CASSPDPGSHNEQFF
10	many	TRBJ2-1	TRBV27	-	TGTGCCAGCACCTTCAATGAGCAGTTCTTC	CASTFNEQFF
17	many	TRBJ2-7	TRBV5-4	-	TGTGCCAGCAGCTTGGCAGGGAGGGGACAGGCCTCGGACGAGCAGTACTTC	CASSLAGRGQASDEQYF
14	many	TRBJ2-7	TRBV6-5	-	TGTGCCAGCAGTTACGGGCAGGGCCCCGCGGAGCAGTACTTC	CASSYGQGPAEQYF
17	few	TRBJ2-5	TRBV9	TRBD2	TGTGCCAGCAGCGCCCCTCTCGGTCTAGCGGGAGAAGAGACCCAGTACTTC	CASSAPLGLAGEETQYF
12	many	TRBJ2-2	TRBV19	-	TGTGCCAGTAGGGCTAGGGGCGGGGAGCTGTTTTTT	CASRARGGELFF
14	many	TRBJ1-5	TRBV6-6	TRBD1	TGTGCCAGCAGTCATCAGGGGGCGAGTCAGCCCCAGCATTTT	CASSHQGASQPQHF
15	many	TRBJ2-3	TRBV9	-	TGTGCCAGCAGCTACCAACCCCGCAGGGCAGATACGCAGTATTTT	CASSYQPRRADTQYF
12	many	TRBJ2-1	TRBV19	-	TGTGCCAGTAGTATTCCTTATAGTGAGCAGTTCTTC	CASSIPYSEQFF
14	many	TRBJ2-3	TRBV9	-	TGTGCCAGCAGCGGGCACCTAGCTACAGATACGCAGTATTTT	CASSGHLATDTQYF
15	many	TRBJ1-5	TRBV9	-	TGTGCCAGCAGCCGTAGATCGGGGGACAATCAGCCCCAGCATTTT	CASSRRSGDNQPQHF
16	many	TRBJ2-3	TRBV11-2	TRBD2	TGTGCCAGCAGGGAGGGGAGGGGTCGCACAGCAGATACGCAGTATTTT	CASREGRGRTADTQYF
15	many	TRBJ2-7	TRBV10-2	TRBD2	TGCGCCAGCAGTCCTAGCGGGAGACCCTCCTACGAGCAGTACTTC	CASSPSGRPSYEQYF
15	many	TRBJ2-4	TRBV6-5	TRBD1	TGTGCCAGCAGTTACGAGCGGACAGGGAGAAACATTCAGTACTTC	CASSYERTGRNIQYF